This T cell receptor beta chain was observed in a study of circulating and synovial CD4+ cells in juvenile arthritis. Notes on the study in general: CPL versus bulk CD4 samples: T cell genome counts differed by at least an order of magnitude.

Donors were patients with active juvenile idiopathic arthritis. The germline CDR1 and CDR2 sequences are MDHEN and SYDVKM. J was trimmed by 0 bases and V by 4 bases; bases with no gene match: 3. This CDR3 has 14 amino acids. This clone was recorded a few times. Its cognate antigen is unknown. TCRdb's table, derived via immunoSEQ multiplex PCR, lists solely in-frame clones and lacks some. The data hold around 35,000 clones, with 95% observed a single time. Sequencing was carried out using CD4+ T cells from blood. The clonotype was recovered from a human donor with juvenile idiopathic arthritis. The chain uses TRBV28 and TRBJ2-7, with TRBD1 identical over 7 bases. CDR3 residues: CASSSTGSSYEQYF. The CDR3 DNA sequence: TGTGCCAGCAGTTCGACAGGGAGCTCCTACGAGCAGTACTTC.